This T cell receptor beta chain is from a study of T cell responses to AZD1222 COVID-19 vaccine. Study outcomes and limitations: Only six individuals given AZD1222 were seropositive at baseline.

Libraries were prepared by immunoSEQ multiplex PCR; TCRdb keeps only in-frame clonotypes and omits some of them. The sample includes fewer than 150,000 clones, 85% to 95% of them seen just once. As regards this clone: Its antigen is unknown.

Germline V CDR1 and CDR2: GTSNPN, SVGIG (reference sequence). The CDR3 consists of 14 residues. Trimming took 4 bases from V and 1 from J, leaving 14 bases between them. The chain is built from TRBV30 and TRBJ2-7; D remains unclear. The sequenced sample was peripheral blood, obtained on day 0 of AZD1222 vaccination. This TCR was sampled from an adult in good health. DNA of the CDR3: TGTGCCTGGAATCGAGGTGGCAGATCCTACGAGCAGTACTTC. Encoded protein: CAWNRGGRSYEQYF.